This TCR beta chain was sequenced in a study of cytomegalovirus exposure and HLA in healthy donors (dated by TCRdb to about 2017). Concerning the study at large: According to an earlier analysis of a few hundred of the donors, some 180 million T cells yielded approximately 120 million unique TCR beta sequences and about 280 Gb of sequence data. About 280 gigabases of sequencing data and around 88 million unique TCR sequences made up an early release that covered over 550 HLA-typed donors. Of the roughly 430 genotyped donors, 81% fell in the genetic ancestry cluster associated with self-reported Caucasian donors. The study was designed to test whether signatures of past pathogen exposure could be identified by cataloging public T cell receptors. Using immunosequencing, the study profiled T cell repertoires from 500 to 800 subjects and related those repertoires to cytomegalovirus serostatus. Along with the roughly 700-subject first cohort, a separate validation cohort of over a hundred different subjects was used. To predict cytomegalovirus infection status, the study combined high-throughput TCR immunosequencing, statistical association of individual TCRs with disease status, and machine learning. A later analysis re-analyzed previously published TCR beta repertoires from 550 to 700 donors and added high-resolution HLA genotyping to study TCR occurrence patterns. Rather than drawing on any new phenotypic data, the later analysis identified candidate immune exposures from TCR beta sequences and the way those sequences occurred across donors. To decide whether each TCR beta V gene segment behaved as functional or pseudogenic, an earlier analysis of some 600 of the donors relied on high-throughput TCR beta sequencing. Donor age, sex, ethnicity and CMV serostatus were compiled alongside the repertoire data. A later genetic analysis took genome-wide SNP genotypes for about 55% of the 666 donors and used that subset as a discovery cohort. All discovery cohort repertoires had been generated on a single sequencing platform. HLA typing covered class I and class II loci at four-digit resolution. The number of donors typed differed by locus, with about 629-630 for A, B, C, DRB1 and DQB1, around 560 for DQA1, over 600 for DPA1, and roughly 450 for DPB1. Roughly 5 DR-DQ haplotypes were handled as single units for association and clustering because linkage in the cohort was strong. Across around 400 genotyped donors of the cohort, an average of approximately 220,000 unique TCR beta nucleotide sequences per donor were sequenced, and roughly 20% of those sequences were non-productive.

The cohort was made up of 500 to 850 healthy bone marrow donors. At the time of sampling, all cohort members were nominally healthy, though unrecorded immune exposures were likely present. The donor was CMV seropositive and belonged to the group of more than 250 seropositive cohort members. A peripheral blood sample was provided by each donor, and peripheral blood mononuclear cells were used for TCR beta sequencing. Genomic DNA extraction from the blood cell samples was performed with the Qiagen DNeasy Blood Extraction Kit. This clone was observed a single time. Its antigen is still unknown. No base quality information exists; no much larger clone differs at one position. What the authors observed across the whole study: Because HLA typing was missing for some donors at each locus, association tests included only the typed subset. The classifier was reported to diagnose cytomegalovirus status with high specificity and sensitivity in both the original cohort and the validation cohort. Roughly uniform sequencing depth across donors was assumed in presence/absence analyses, although this assumption may not hold. According to a later genetic analysis, donors in an Asian-associated ancestry cluster had fewer N-insertions in productive TCRs than the roughly 670-donor mean. A further reported finding was that TCR beta sequences accurately predicted the HLA-A and HLA-B alleles for most subjects in the first cohort. Most TCR sequences were seen in very few donors, while some public TCRs were found in many individuals. In vitro tests confirmed that a few of the cytomegalovirus-associated TCR beta chains recognize cytomegalovirus antigens. Linkage disequilibrium might explain the correlated functional status among segregating V segments, but an unknown experimental factor could not be ruled out. When HLA alleles, especially DR and DQ, strongly co-occurred, TCR associations were difficult to assign to individual alleles. Several of the top co-occurrence clusters appeared to be linked to parvovirus B19, influenza, CMV and Epstein-Barr virus, according to a later analysis. Some 16 rarely observed V segments, including chromosome 9 orphons, were excluded from the earlier analysis of just under 600 of the donors because counts were too low. According to a later analysis, most CMV-associated TCR beta chains appeared to be HLA-restricted, and the HLA associations seemed to be driven largely by CMV exposure. In a later analysis, the rate of TCR association differed among HLA loci, with DRB1 alleles having the most associated TCRs and HLA-C alleles having the fewest. A later analysis found that HLA-associated TCR beta chains were more clonally expanded and had lower generation probabilities than equally common non-associated chains. Broadly in line with IMGT annotations, most TCR beta V segments showed up in productive rearrangements about 87% or about 30% of the time in an earlier analysis of a few hundred of the donors. V-gene and J-gene trimming of TCR beta chains was associated with a missense DCLRE1C variant in a later genetic analysis, and the association was replicated in an independent cohort. The study listed 150 to 200 TCR beta chains as associated with cytomegalovirus. The sequencing pipeline was judged likely to have produced a cluster of highly shared sequence variants as a technical artifact. At a false discovery rate of 0.05, a later analysis linked under 20,000 TCR beta sequences to specific HLA alleles. For the cohort, immune exposure information was limited to CMV serostatus. The authors suggested that the approach could potentially be generalized to other disease states and immunological phenotypes. This cohort had only TCR beta chains sequenced, and the lack of alpha or paired-chain data limited which features could be detected.

The method was the immunoSEQ multiplex PCR assay. A mixture of 60 forward primers for TCR Vbeta segments and 13 reverse primers for TCR Jbeta segments was used in the multiplex PCR. Amplification of the CDR3 region of rearranged TCR beta genes was performed with a multiplex PCR assay on genomic DNA. The amplified TCR beta libraries were sequenced on the Illumina HiSeq System as 87-base-pair reads. In the paper's pipeline: In a later analysis, tens of millions of unique TCR beta chains were counted across the 690 or so repertoires, and roughly 11 million of these chains were shared by at least two donors. Raw reads were error-corrected and collapsed into unique sequences with a nearest-neighbor algorithm that merged closely related sequences to remove PCR and sequencing errors. To assign V, D and J gene segments, CDR3 sequences were aligned to IMGT reference sequences. For a sequence to be retained, at least a six-nucleotide match to both a V gene segment and a J gene segment was required. Rearrangements were called productive when the CDR3 lacked stop codons and stayed in frame with V and J; all others were non-productive. Following IMGT convention, CDR3 was defined as the stretch from the second conserved V-encoded cysteine to the conserved J-encoded phenylalanine. Sequences without an unambiguous match to a single V gene segment were excluded from the earlier analysis of about 600 of the donors. An earlier analysis of fewer than 650 of the donors classified V segments as functional when productive rearrangements were above 56.7% and as segregating when the standard deviation between donors was above 5%. To diagnose cytomegalovirus status from the catalog of TCR beta chain sequences, a statistical classification framework was built. In a later analysis, V and J genes were assigned by comparing TCR nucleotide sequences against IMGT/GENE-DB human TR gene sequences. Using the TCRdist pipeline, a later analysis assigned CDR3 sequences along with most-parsimonious VDJ recombination scenarios. In a later analysis, each TCR beta chain was defined by its CDR3 amino acid sequence together with its V-gene family, and reads without a unique V-gene family were excluded. To address suspected cross-contamination and a sequencing artifact, a later analysis removed roughly 580 highly shared, low-generation-probability nucleotide sequences. A later analysis calculated a clonal expansion index for each public chain from normalized within-repertoire ranks of inferred template counts. Generation probabilities in a later analysis came from a VDJ recombination model fitted to out-of-frame rearrangements, and those results were checked against IGoR. Hypergeometric tests were used in a later analysis to score TCR-TCR, TCR-HLA and TCR-CMV co-occurrence, with a repertoire-size bias correction applied to the TCR pairs. To estimate false discovery rates, a later analysis permuted the HLA or CMV assignments 20 times. In a later analysis, co-occurring TCRs were grouped using DBSCAN, with TCRdist sequence similarity added in when clustering inside HLA-allele-positive subsets. Co-occurrence clustering excluded repertoires with fewer than 30,000 or more than 120,000 public chains, plus five with anomalous nucleotide sharing. TCRdb carries this immuneACCESS record with in-frame sequences only. Its versions omit some clonotypes, under half of them owing to an unresolved V gene in the studies checked, with the rest unexplained. V, J and clone size were drawn from that table, and D and trimming were deduced from the DNA. In this sample the table shows about 61,000 clones, more than 70% of which occur a single time. Clones ranked in the top ten supply approximately 1.5% of the sample.

The sequenced sample consisted of PBMCs. The TCR was taken from a man aged 25-45 years in good health and CMV-seropositive.

The nucleotide sequence reads as follows: TGTGCCAGTAGTATGTTCCGGCAGGCCGATGGCTACACCTTC. This yields the protein CASSMFRQADGYTF. This receptor chain uses TRBV19 and TRBJ1-2; the D gene cannot be resolved reliably. V lost 3 bases and J lost 6 bases; the stretch between them is 14 bases long. From its cysteine to its phenylalanine, the CDR3 spans 14 amino acids. The read is trimmed to its CDR3 DNA, 42 bases read in frame from base 1. The CDR1 and CDR2 encoded by the germline V gene (reference sequence) are LNHDA and SQIVND.